These 2 T cell receptor beta chains were sequenced from one sample in a study of blood T cell repertoires in COVID-19. Data came from immunoSEQ multiplex PCR; TCRdb stores just in-frame clones and leaves some out. Of approximately 22,000 clones listed, 75% to 90% are singletons. The sequenced sample was peripheral blood. These receptors were taken from a human donor in a cohort sampled during active COVID-19.

The J gene is TRBJ1-6, the V gene TRBV9, with D perhaps matching TRBD1 (5 bases). Germline V gives CDR1 SGDLS, CDR2 YYNGEE. V was clipped by 5 bases and J by 9 bases, with 12 bases between them. CDR3 length equals 13 residues. The CDR3 bases are TGTGCCAGCAGTCCGGGGGAAGTTTCACCCCTCCACTTT. Translated, it gives CASSPGEVSPLHF.

The V gene is TRBV5-6, the J gene TRBJ1-2, with 7 bases that match TRBD1. Unmatched junction bases numbered 10, after V lost 8 bases and J lost 6 bases. From germline, CDR1 is SGHDT and CDR2 YYEEEE. The CDR3 runs 13 residues. CDR3 amino acids: CASRGQIKDGYTF. CDR3 nucleotides: TGTGCCAGTAGGGGACAGATCAAAGATGGCTACACCTTC.